This entry features one T cell receptor beta chain sequence. The antigen is not known. This entry is derived from a study of T cell responses to AZD1222 COVID-19 vaccine. The CDR3 is 15 amino acids. Germline lookup yields CDR1 MNHEY and CDR2 SMNVEV (reference sequence). After removal of 5 bases from V and 2 bases from J, the junction contained 6 bases not matched to a gene. General study points: Breadth and depth of Spike-specific TCRs rose after two AZD1222 doses. Baseline seropositivity occurred in only six AZD1222 recipients.

Only in-frame clones appear in the TCRdb table, and some are missing; sequencing was by immunoSEQ multiplex PCR. The table has 90,000 to 120,000 clones, roughly 89% seen once. The sample here was peripheral blood, taken on day 0 of AZD1222 vaccination. The V gene is TRBV27, the J gene TRBJ2-7; 10 nucleotides match TRBD2. This receptor was obtained from an adult in good health. This CDR3 reads CASSSPLAGAYEQYF. CDR3 DNA: TGTGCCAGCAGTAGCCCTCTAGCGGGGGCCTACGAGCAGTACTTC.